This T cell receptor beta chain was recovered during a study of shared clonotypes between healthy human individuals. With respect to this clone: Its matching antigen is unknown.

All participating donors were Caucasian adults from Nashville, Tennessee. The germline V gene has CDR1 ENHRY and CDR2 SYGVKD. The CDR3 has 13 amino acids. Losses at the gene ends were 6 bases for V and 5 bases for J; bases not matched to a gene: 6. General study findings and limits: Memory subsets generally showed lower estimated richness than naive subsets.

Several immunoSEQ plates received, in even portions, the genomic DNA of each subset. Per the study methods: ImmunoSEQ junction-only sequences lacked quality scores, so their filtering differed. Profiling relied on immunoSEQ multiplex PCR, and the TCRdb table lists in-frame clones only, not all of them. The V and J calls and clone size were taken over from that table, and D and trimming were inferred from the DNA. The sample lists around 2.5 million clones, 93% occurring once. The sequence derives from a young man in good health. Some clones in this sample may be carry-over from other donors' samples. The V and J genes are TRBV10-3 and TRBJ2-7; 8 positions agree with TRBD1. The material sequenced was naive CD4+ T cells from PBMCs. Stated subset: CD45RA+ positively selected. CDR3 in DNA: TGTGCCATCAGGGGACAGGATCATGACGAGCAGTACTTC. It is translated as CAIRGQDHDEQYF.